The 15 T cell receptor beta chains below all came from one sample that was sequenced in a study of shared clonotypes between healthy human individuals. Some clones are missing from TCRdb's copy, which holds only in-frame ones; the method was immunoSEQ multiplex PCR. This table holds roughly 2.5 million clones, approximately 90% found once. The sequencing input was naive CD4+ T cells sorted from blood. Subset meaning: CD45RA+ positively selected. These receptors all stem from a man aged 18 to 30 in good health.

This clone came up once. The chain has TRBV15 and TRBJ2-4; 11 bases are a match to TRBD1. J gave up 7 bases and V 0 bases, and 5 bases lay outside the gene matches. CDR1 LNHNV and CDR2 YYDKDF come from the germline V gene (reference sequence). The CDR3 length is 16 residues. CDR3 loop: CATSRDRRDRGNIQYF. In DNA form, the CDR3 reads TGTGCCACCAGCAGAGACCGCCGGGACAGGGGGAACATTCAGTACTTC.

The rearrangement uses TRBV25-1 and TRBJ2-7; the D gene is possibly TRBD1 (5 bases). The V end was cut by 1 base, the J end by 2 bases, with 6 bases between. The CDR3 has 13 residues. Per germline, CDR1 MGHDK and CDR2 SYGVNS. For the CDR3, the DNA is TGTGCCAGCAGTGAATTACAGGCCTACGAGCAGTACTTC. This codes for CASSELQAYEQYF.

Of note for this clone: A junction boundary mismatches the germline segment, possibly from a read error. The gene calls are TRBV7-7 and TRBJ2-1; 15 nucleotides line up with TRBD2. Per germline, CDR1 SSHAT and CDR2 FNYEAQ (reference sequence). The CDR3 consists of 15 residues. The CDR3 DNA sequence: TGTGCTAGCAGCGTTGGACTAGCGGGGGGGCGAGAGCAGTTCTTC. Translating gives CASSVGLAGGREQFF.

V gene TRBV5-6 combines with J gene TRBJ2-5; unclear D gene. V shed 4 bases and J shed 3 bases, with 13 bases lying between them. The CDR3 has 14 amino acids. Germline V gives CDR1 SGHDT, CDR2 YYEEEE. Here the CDR3 DNA reads TGTGCCAGCAGCAACCTAAGAAGTAAAGAGACCCAGTACTTC. This sequence encodes CASSNLRSKETQYF. The full variable domain, in which reference TRBV5-6 and TRBJ2-5 provide the parts outside the CDR3, is DAGVTQSPTHLIKTRGQQVTLRCSPKSGHDTVSWYQQALGQGPQFIFQYYEEEERQRGNFPDRFSGHQFPNYSSELNVNALLLGDSALYLCASSNLRSKETQYFGPGTRLLVL.

The chain has TRBV5-4 and TRBJ2-3; 8 bases are shared with TRBD2. The V gene's germline CDR1 is SGHNT and CDR2 YYREEE (reference sequence). Trimming at V came to 1 base and at J to 0 bases, leaving 4 bases not matched to a gene. The CDR3 contains 16 residues. The CDR3 nucleotides read TGTGCCAGCAGCTTGACTAGCGGTTATAGCACAGATACGCAGTATTTT. The encoded protein is CASSLTSGYSTDTQYF.

As to this clone: This specimen includes other DNA sequences encoding the same CDR3. This chain connects TRBV9 to TRBJ1-5; 8 nucleotides align to TRBD1. CDR1 and CDR2 (germline): SGDLS, YYNGEE. The length of the CDR3 is 15 residues. Losses at the gene ends were 0 bases for V and 1 base for J; bases not matched to a gene: 0. CDR3 in DNA: TGTGCCAGCAGCGTAGGGACAGGGAGCAATCAGCCCCAGCATTTT. Its protein product is CASSVGTGSNQPQHF.

The genes are TRBV5-4 and TRBJ2-7; tentative D call: TRBD2 (5 bases). V was pared by 4 bases and J by 7 bases, with 21 bases between. The CDR3 is 15 residues long. The germline CDR1 and CDR2 sequences are SGHNT and YYREEE (reference sequence). The CDR3 sequence: CASSPGLESFLEQYF. In nucleotides, the CDR3 is TGTGCCAGCAGCCCTGGACTGGAGTCTTTTTTGGAGCAGTACTTC. The full variable domain, rest sourced from reference TRBV5-4 and TRBJ2-7, is ETGVTQSPTHLIKTRGQQVTLRCSSQSGHNTVSWYQQALGQGPQFIFQYYREEENGRGNFPPRFSGLQFPNYSSELNVNALELDDSALYLCASSPGLESFLEQYFGPGTRLTVT.

The chain links TRBV9 to TRBJ1-2, with 11 bases lining up with TRBD1. The CDR3 runs 14 residues. CDR1 and CDR2 from the germline V gene are SGDLS and YYNGEE. The V and J ends lost 4 bases and 3 bases, in that order; junction bases with no gene match: 2. CDR3 region: CASSQGQGDYGYTF. DNA for the CDR3: TGTGCCAGCAGCCAGGGACAGGGGGACTATGGCTACACCTTC.

In the case of this clone: At the DNA level, this CDR3 is encoded by other sequences in the same sample as well. The J gene is TRBJ1-1, the V gene TRBV2; D is uncertain. V shed 4 bases and J shed 1 base, with 4 bases lying between them. CDR1 SNHLY and CDR2 FYNNEI come from the germline V gene. This CDR3 contains 12 residues. CDR3 amino acids: CASSVGNTEAFF. The CDR3 DNA is TGTGCCAGCAGTGTGGGGAACACTGAAGCTTTCTTT.

The V call is TRBV2, the J call TRBJ1-5; D gene ambiguous. Germline CDR1 SNHLY, CDR2 FYNNEI. The CDR3 is 15 amino acids. V was shortened by 2 bases and J by 0 bases, with 8 bases between the two germline ends. In DNA form, the CDR3 reads TGTGCCAGCAGTGAAAAAAGAAATAGCAATCAGCCCCAGCATTTT. Protein: CASSEKRNSNQPQHF.

With regard to this clone: In the same sample, other DNA sequences code for this CDR3. This chain links TRBV5-1 with TRBJ2-7; TRBD2 might be the D (5 bases). V was trimmed by 4 bases and J by 2 bases, leaving 10 bases between them. This CDR3 comprises 13 residues. CDR1 is SGHRS and CDR2 is YFSETQ in the germline V gene. This CDR3 is CASSASGTYEQYF. CDR3 bases: TGCGCCAGCAGCGCCTCCGGGACCTACGAGCAGTACTTC.

This chain uses TRBV7-9 with TRBJ2-3; maybe TRBD1 (6 bases). The CDR3 loop spans 16 amino acids. CDR1 SEHNR and CDR2 FQNEAQ come from the germline V gene (reference sequence). Trimming pared 1 base from V and 3 bases from J, leaving 14 bases between. The CDR3 bases are TGTGCCAGCAGCTTAGGGTCGGGACATGGTACAGATACGCAGTATTTT. It encodes CASSLGSGHGTDTQYF.

The rearrangement joins TRBV27 to TRBJ2-1; TRBD1 is a possible D gene (6 bases). The germline CDR1 and CDR2 sequences are MNHEY and SMNVEV (reference sequence). The CDR3 runs 15 residues. Trimming cost V 0 bases and J 8 bases, with 14 bases left between them. CDR3 DNA sequence: TGTGCCAGCAGTTTATCCCCAGGGGCCGCAGATGAGCAGTTCTTC. As protein: CASSLSPGAADEQFF.

This chain connects TRBV5-6 to TRBJ2-3; no definite D call. The CDR3 has 15 amino acids. Germline V gene lookup returns CDR1 SGHDT and CDR2 YYEEEE. The V gene lost 4 bases and the J gene lost 0 bases, with 12 bases spanning the gap. The CDR3 reads CASSPDGASTDTQYF. Written as DNA, the CDR3 is TGTGCCAGCAGCCCCGATGGAGCTAGCACAGATACGCAGTATTTT.

The rearrangement uses TRBV5-1 and TRBJ1-1; no firm D call. CDR1 is SGHRS and CDR2 is YFSETQ in the germline V gene. The CDR3 is 13 residues long. The germline V and J ends were trimmed by 0 bases and 5 bases, with 8 bases remaining between them. The CDR3 coding sequence is TGCGCCAGCAGCTTGGCCGACATGACTGAAGCTTTCTTT. It yields the protein CASSLADMTEAFF.